The T cell receptor (beta chain) under discussion was sequenced for a study of blood T cell repertoires in COVID-19. At the level of the study: The samples span acute and convalescent COVID-19 from the United States, Italy and Spain. PBMCs, B-cell-depleted T cells, or T cells provided the cDNA or gDNA that made up the material.

The repertoire was sequenced with immunoSEQ multiplex PCR; TCRdb's copy has only in-frame clones and lacks some. The sample has 180,000 or so clones, 75% to 90% seen once. The trim removed 8 bases at V and 10 bases at J, leaving 6 bases unmatched. This CDR3 comprises 12 residues. CDR1 is MNHEY, CDR2 SMNVEV, per germline (reference sequence). The receptor's source is a woman aged 60-75 years with acute or convalescent COVID-19. The rearrangement uses TRBV27 and TRBJ2-2, with 8 bases aligning to TRBD2. Sequencing used peripheral blood. This chain's CDR3 is CASGLAVKELFF. As DNA, the CDR3 is TGTGCCAGCGGACTAGCTGTTAAGGAGCTGTTTTTT.